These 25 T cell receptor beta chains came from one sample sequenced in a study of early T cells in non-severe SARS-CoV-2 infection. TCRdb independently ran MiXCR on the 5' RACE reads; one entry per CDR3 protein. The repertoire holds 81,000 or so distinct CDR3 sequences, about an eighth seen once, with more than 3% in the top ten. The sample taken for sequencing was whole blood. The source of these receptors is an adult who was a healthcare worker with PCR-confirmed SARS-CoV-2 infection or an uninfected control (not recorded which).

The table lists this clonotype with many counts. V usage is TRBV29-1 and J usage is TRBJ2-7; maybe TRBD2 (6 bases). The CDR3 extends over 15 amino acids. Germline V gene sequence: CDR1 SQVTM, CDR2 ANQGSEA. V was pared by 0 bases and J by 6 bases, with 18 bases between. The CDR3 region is CSVEEPTSGDSEQYF. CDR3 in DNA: TGCAGCGTTGAAGAACCGACTAGTGGGGATTCCGAGCAGTACTTC.

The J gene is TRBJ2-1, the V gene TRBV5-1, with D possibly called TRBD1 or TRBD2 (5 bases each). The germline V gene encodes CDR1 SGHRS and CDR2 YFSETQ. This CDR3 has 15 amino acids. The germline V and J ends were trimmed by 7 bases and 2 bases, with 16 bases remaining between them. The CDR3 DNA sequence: TGCGCCAGCTCCCCCCGGGACCCCACCTACAATGAGCAGTTCTTC. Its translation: CASSPRDPTYNEQFF.

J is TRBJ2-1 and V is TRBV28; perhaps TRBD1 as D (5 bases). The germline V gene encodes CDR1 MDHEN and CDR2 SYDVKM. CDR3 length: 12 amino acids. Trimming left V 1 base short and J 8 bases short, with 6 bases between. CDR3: CASSLLGDEQFF. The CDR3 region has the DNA TGTGCCAGCAGTTTATTAGGGGATGAGCAGTTCTTC.

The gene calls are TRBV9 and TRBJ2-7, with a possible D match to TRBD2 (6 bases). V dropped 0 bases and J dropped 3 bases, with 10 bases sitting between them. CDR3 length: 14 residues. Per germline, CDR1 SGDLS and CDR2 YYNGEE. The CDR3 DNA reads TGTGCCAGCAGCGTAGGTGGAGGGAACTACGAGCAGTACTTC. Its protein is CASSVGGGNYEQYF.

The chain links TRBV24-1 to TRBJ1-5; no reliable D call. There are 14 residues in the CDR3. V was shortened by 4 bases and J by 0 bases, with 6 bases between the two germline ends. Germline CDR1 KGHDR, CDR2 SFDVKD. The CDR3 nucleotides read TGTGCCACCAGTGAACAGATTAGCAATCAGCCCCAGCATTTT. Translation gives CATSEQISNQPQHF.

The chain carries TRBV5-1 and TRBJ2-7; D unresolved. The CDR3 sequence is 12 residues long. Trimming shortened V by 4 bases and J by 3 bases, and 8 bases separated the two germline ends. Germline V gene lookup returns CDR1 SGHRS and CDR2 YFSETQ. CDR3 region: CASSPGHYEQYF. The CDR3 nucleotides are TGCGCCAGCAGCCCGGGTCACTACGAGCAGTACTTC.

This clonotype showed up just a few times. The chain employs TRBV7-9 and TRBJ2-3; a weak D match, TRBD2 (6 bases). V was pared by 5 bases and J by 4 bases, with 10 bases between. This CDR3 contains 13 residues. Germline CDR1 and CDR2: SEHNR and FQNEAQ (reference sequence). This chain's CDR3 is CASSPGLSDTQYF. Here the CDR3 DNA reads TGTGCCAGCAGCCCGGGACTCTCAGATACGCAGTATTTT.

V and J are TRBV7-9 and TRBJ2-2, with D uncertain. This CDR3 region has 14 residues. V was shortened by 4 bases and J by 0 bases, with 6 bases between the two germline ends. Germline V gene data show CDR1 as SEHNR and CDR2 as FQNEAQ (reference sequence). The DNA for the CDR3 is TGTGCCAGCAGCTGGCATTCGAACACCGGGGAGCTGTTTTTT. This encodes CASSWHSNTGELFF.

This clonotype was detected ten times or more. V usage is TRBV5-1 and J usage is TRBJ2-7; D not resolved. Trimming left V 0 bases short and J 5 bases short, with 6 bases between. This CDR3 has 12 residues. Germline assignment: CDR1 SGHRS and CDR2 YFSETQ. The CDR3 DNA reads TGCGCCAGCAGCTTGGCCGGAAACGAGCAGTACTTC. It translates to CASSLAGNEQYF.

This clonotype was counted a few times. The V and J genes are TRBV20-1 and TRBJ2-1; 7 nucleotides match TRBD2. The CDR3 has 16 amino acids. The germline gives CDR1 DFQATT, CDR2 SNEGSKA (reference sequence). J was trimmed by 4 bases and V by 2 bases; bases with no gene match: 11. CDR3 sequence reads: CSARSGGRGLYNEQFF. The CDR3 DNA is TGCAGTGCTAGATCCGGCGGGCGGGGGTTATACAATGAGCAGTTCTTC.

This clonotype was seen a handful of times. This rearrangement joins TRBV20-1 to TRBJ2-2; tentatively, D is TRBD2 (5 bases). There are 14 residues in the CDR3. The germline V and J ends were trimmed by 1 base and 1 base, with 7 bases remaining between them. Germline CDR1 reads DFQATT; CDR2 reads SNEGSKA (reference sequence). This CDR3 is CSARGEWNTGELFF. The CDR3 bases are TGCAGTGCTAGAGGGGAGTGGAACACCGGGGAGCTGTTTTTT.

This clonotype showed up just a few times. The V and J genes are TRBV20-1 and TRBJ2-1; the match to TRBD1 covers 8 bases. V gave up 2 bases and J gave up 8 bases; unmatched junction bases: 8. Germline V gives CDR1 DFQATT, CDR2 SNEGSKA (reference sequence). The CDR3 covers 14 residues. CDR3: CSARPRTGIDEQFF. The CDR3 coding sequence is TGCAGTGCTAGACCGAGGACAGGGATCGATGAGCAGTTCTTC.

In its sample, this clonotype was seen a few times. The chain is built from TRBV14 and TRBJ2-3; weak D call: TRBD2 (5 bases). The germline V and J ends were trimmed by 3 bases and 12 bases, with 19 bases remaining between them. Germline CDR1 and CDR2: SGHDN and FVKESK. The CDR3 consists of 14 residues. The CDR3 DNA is TGTGCCAGCAGCCACCGGGATTACCCCCCGGCACAGTATTTT. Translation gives CASSHRDYPPAQYF.

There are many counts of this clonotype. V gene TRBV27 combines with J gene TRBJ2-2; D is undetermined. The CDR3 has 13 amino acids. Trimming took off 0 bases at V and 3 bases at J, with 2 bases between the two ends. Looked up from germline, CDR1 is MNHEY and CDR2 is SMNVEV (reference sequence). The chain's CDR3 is CASSLSDTGELFF. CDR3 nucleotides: TGTGCCAGCAGTTTATCGGACACCGGGGAGCTGTTTTTT.

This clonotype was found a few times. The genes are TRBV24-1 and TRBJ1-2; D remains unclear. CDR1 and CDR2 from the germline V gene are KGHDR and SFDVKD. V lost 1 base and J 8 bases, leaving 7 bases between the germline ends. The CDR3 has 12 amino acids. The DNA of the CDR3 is TGTGCCACCAGTGATTTCTTCGGAGGCTACACCTTC. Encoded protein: CATSDFFGGYTF.

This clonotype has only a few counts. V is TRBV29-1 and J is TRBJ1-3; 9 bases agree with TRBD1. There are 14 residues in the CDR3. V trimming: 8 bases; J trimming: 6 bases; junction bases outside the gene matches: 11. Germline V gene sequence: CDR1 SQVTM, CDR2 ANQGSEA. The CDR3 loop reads CSFLTGGDENTIYF. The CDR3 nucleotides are TGCAGCTTCCTTACAGGGGGCGACGAAAACACCATATATTTT.

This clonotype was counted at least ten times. In DNA, the CDR3 is TGTGCCAGCAGTTACCTCCGAACAGATACGCAGTATTTT. It specifies CASSYLRTDTQYF. V gene TRBV6-6 combines with J gene TRBJ2-3; no reliable D call. V lost 2 bases to trimming and J lost 3 bases, with 6 bases between them. This CDR3 has 13 amino acids. The germline gives CDR1 MNHNY, CDR2 SVGAGI (reference sequence).

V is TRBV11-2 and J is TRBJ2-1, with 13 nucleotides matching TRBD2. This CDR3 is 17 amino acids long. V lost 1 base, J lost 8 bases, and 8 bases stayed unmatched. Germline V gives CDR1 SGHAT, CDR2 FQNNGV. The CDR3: CASSLAPLAGGRDEQFF. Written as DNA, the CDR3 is TGTGCCAGCAGCTTAGCTCCACTAGCGGGAGGGCGGGATGAGCAGTTCTTC.

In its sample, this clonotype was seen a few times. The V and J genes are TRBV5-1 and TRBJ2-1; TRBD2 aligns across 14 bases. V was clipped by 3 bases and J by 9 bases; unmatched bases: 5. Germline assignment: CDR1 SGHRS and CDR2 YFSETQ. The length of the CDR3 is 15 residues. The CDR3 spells CASSSGLAGDGEQFF. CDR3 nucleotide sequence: TGCGCCAGCAGCTCGGGACTAGCGGGAGACGGTGAGCAGTTCTTC.

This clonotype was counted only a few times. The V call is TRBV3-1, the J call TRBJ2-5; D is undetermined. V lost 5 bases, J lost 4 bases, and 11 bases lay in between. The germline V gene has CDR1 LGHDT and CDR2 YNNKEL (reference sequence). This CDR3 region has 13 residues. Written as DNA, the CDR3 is TGTGCCAGCAGCGGATCACCGAGAGAGACCCAGTACTTC. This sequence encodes CASSGSPRETQYF.

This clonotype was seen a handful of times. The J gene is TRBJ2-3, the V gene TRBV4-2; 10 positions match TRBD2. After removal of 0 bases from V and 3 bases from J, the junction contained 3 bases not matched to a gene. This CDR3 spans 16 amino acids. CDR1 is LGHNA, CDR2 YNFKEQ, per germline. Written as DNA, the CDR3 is TGTGCCAGCAGCCAAGAACTAGCGGGGTTAACAGATACGCAGTATTTT. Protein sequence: CASSQELAGLTDTQYF.

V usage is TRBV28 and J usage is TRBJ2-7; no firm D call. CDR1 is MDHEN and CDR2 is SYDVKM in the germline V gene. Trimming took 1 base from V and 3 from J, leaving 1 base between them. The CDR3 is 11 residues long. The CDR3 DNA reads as TGTGCCAGCAGTTTATTCTACGAGCAGTACTTC. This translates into CASSLFYEQYF.

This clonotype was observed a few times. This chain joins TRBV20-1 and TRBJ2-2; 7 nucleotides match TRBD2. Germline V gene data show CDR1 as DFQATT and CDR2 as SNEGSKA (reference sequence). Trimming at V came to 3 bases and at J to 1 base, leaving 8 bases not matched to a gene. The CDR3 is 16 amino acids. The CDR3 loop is CSASFSGGLNTGELFF. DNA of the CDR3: TGCAGTGCTAGTTTTTCGGGGGGACTGAACACCGGGGAGCTGTTTTTT.

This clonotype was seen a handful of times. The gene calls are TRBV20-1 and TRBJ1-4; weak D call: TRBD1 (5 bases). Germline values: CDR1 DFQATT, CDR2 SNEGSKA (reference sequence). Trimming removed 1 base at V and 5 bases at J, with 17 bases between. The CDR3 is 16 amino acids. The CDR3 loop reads CSARAFSRGTNEKLFF. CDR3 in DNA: TGCAGTGCTAGAGCCTTTTCCCGGGGGACCAATGAAAAACTGTTTTTT.

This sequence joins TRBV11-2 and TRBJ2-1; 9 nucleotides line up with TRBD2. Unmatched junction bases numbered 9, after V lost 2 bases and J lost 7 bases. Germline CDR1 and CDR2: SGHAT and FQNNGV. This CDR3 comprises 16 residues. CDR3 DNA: TGTGCCAGCAGCTTAAATTTAGCGGGAGTAGGAAATGAGCAGTTCTTC. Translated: CASSLNLAGVGNEQFF.